The next 27 T cell receptor beta chains were all read from a single sample in a study of molecular identifiers for immune sequencing clone quantification. MiXCR was run by TCRdb on the PCR reads, yielding one entry per CDR3 protein. The sample includes about 67,000 distinct CDR3 sequences, around 17% of them seen just once. The sample consisted of naive CD8+ T cells from blood, with Jurkat cell RNA spiked in. Noted subset: FACS-sorted CD8+CD4-CCR7+CD45RA+ naive T cells. These TCRs come from a human donor in good health. Some libraries in this study had Jurkat cell RNA spiked in.

This clonotype was observed at least ten times. The CDR3 loop is CSVSGLAGAETQYF. The CDR3 DNA reads as TGCAGCGTTTCGGGACTAGCGGGAGCAGAGACCCAGTACTTC. The rearrangement uses TRBV29-1 and TRBJ2-5, with 14 positions matching TRBD2. This CDR3 has 14 residues. The junction had 3 bases not matched to a gene; V was cut back by 5 bases and J by 4 bases. The V gene's germline CDR1 is SQVTM and CDR2 ANQGSEA.

As concerns this clonotype: A much larger clone lies a single base off, so this may be a read error. J is TRBJ2-1 and V is TRBV20-1, with D hard to call. This CDR3 is 15 amino acids long. Per germline, CDR1 DFQATT and CDR2 SNEGSKA (reference sequence). V lost 1 base, J lost 0 bases, and 10 bases lay in between. CDR3 residues: CSARVLVSSYNEQFF. The DNA for the CDR3 is TGCAGTGCTAGAGTCCTGGTGAGCTCCTACAATGAGCAGTTCTTC.

This clonotype was seen only a few times. Since a much larger clone is just one base distant, this may be a read error. This chain connects TRBV7-9 to TRBJ1-1; D unresolved. This CDR3 contains 16 residues. The V gene's germline CDR1 is SEHNR and CDR2 FQNEAQ (reference sequence). V lost 6 bases and J 1 base, leaving 18 bases between the germline ends. CDR3 coding DNA: TGTGCCAGCAGTCCCCCCCCCAGAGCGAAGAACACTGAAGCTTTCTTT. Its protein product is CASSPPPRAKNTEAFF.

This chain links TRBV5-5 with TRBJ2-5, with 8 bases aligning to TRBD2. This CDR3 is 16 amino acids long. The germline gives CDR1 SGHKS, CDR2 YYEKEE (reference sequence). V was clipped by 1 base and J by 4 bases; unmatched bases: 9. CDR3 loop: CASSLTGGWFGETQYF. The CDR3 DNA follows: TGTGCCAGCAGCTTGACGGGAGGGTGGTTCGGAGAGACCCAGTACTTC.

This clonotype was observed many times. V is TRBV7-9 and J is TRBJ1-1; D may be TRBD1 (6 bases). The CDR3 has 15 residues. Germline values: CDR1 SEHNR, CDR2 FQNEAQ (reference sequence). Between the trimmed V and J ends, which lost 5 bases and 3 bases, there was a span of 16 bases. The CDR3 DNA follows: TGTGCCAGCAGCCGCGTTCGGGGGCTTGACACTGAAGCTTTCTTT. Residues: CASSRVRGLDTEAFF.

This clonotype was picked up many times. This sequence joins TRBV11-1 and TRBJ2-1; D is possibly TRBD2 (6 bases). CDR1 is SGHAT, CDR2 FQDESV, per germline (reference sequence). CDR3 length equals 16 residues. Between the trimmed V and J ends, which lost 2 bases and 0 bases, there was a span of 11 bases. The CDR3 loop reads CASSLTAGGSYNEQFF. Here the CDR3 DNA reads TGTGCCAGCAGCTTAACAGCGGGCGGCTCCTACAATGAGCAGTTCTTC.

Regarding this clonotype: A single base separates this from a much larger clone, so it may be a read error. The chain joins TRBV5-3 to TRBJ2-2, with D perhaps TRBD2 (6 bases). TRBV5-3 is reported as an ORF; its role is uncertain. This CDR3 has 18 amino acids. The ends were cut back, 8 bases at V and 5 bases at J, with 28 bases in the middle. The CDR3 DNA follows: TGTGCCAGCGGCCCCAACCCCCGGGACTGGGTTTTTACCGGGGAGCTGTTTTTT. This sequence encodes CASGPNPRDWVFTGELFF.

Concerning this clonotype: This may be a read error, as it is one base from a much larger clone. The gene calls are TRBV6-2 or TRBV6-3 and TRBJ1-1; 7 positions match TRBD1. There are 16 residues in the CDR3. CDR1 MNHEY and CDR2 SVGEGT come from the germline V gene. CDR3 nucleotide sequence: TGTGCCAGCGGTTACTCGGGACAGAGAAGGGACACTGAAGCTTTCTTT. The encoded protein is CASGYSGQRRDTEAFF.

This clonotype was observed many times. The rearrangement links TRBV11-2 to TRBJ1-1; no clear D. V shed 4 bases and J shed 11 bases, with 26 bases lying between them. The V gene's germline CDR1 is SGHAT and CDR2 FQNNGV. The CDR3 runs 16 residues. The CDR3 loop is CASSYIPSGGPVGAFF. In nucleotides, the CDR3 is TGTGCCAGCAGCTACATACCGAGTGGAGGGCCGGTAGGGGCTTTCTTT.

This clonotype was detected ten times or more. The chain links TRBV6-1 to TRBJ2-2; D could derive from TRBD1 or TRBD2 (5 bases each). Trimming stripped 3 bases from V and 7 bases from J, with 12 bases between. CDR1 is MNHNS and CDR2 is SASEGT in the germline V gene. The CDR3 is 14 amino acids. CDR3 sequence reads: CASSEGVYVGELFF. CDR3 bases: TGTGCCAGCAGTGAGGGGGTATATGTCGGGGAGCTGTTTTTT.

This clonotype has a count of ten or more. The chain carries TRBV7-9 and TRBJ2-5, with 8 bases lining up with TRBD1. The CDR3 sequence is 13 residues long. Germline-derived CDR1 and CDR2 are SEHNR and FQNEAQ (reference sequence). The ends lost 4 bases at V and 4 bases at J; junction bases unmatched: 2. The CDR3 DNA follows: TGTGCCAGCAGCTATCAGGGGGCAGAGACCCAGTACTTC. Its translation is CASSYQGAETQYF.

This clonotype was counted ten times or more. The rearrangement joins TRBV27 to TRBJ1-5; tentative D call: TRBD1 (5 bases). V was trimmed by 6 bases and J by 6 bases, leaving 15 bases between them. Per germline, CDR1 MNHEY and CDR2 SMNVEV (reference sequence). This CDR3 is built from 14 residues. The CDR3 DNA sequence: TGTGCCAGCAGCTATACAGGTTATGGTCAGCCCCAGCATTTT. Protein: CASSYTGYGQPQHF.

The rearrangement joins TRBV6-2 or TRBV6-3 to TRBJ2-7, with D hard to call. The germline V gene has CDR1 MNHEY and CDR2 SVGEGT. The CDR3 is made up of 12 amino acids. The ends were cut back, 4 bases at V and 4 bases at J, with 8 bases in the middle. The CDR3, as DNA: TGTGCCAGCAGTTTCACCTCTTACGAGCAGTACTTC. Translation: CASSFTSYEQYF.

This clonotype has a count of ten or more. The chain joins TRBV24-1 to TRBJ2-2, with 9 bases fitting TRBD2. The CDR3 loop spans 15 amino acids. Germline V gives CDR1 KGHDR, CDR2 SFDVKD. Trimming took 9 bases from V and 1 from J; bases not matched to a gene: 5. CDR3 amino acids: CATGGLAENTGELFF. For the CDR3, the DNA is TGTGCCACCGGGGGACTAGCCGAGAACACCGGGGAGCTGTTTTTT.

This clonotype was observed many times. The genes are TRBV27 and TRBJ1-6; possible D gene TRBD1, 5 bases. V lost 6 bases, J lost 4 bases, and 13 bases lay in between. CDR1 is MNHEY and CDR2 is SMNVEV in the germline V gene (reference sequence). The CDR3 is 15 amino acids. The CDR3 nucleotides read TGTGCCAGCAGAGGGGATATTCGATATAATTCACCCCTCCACTTT. Amino acids: CASRGDIRYNSPLHF.

This clonotype was detected a few times. Given a much more abundant clone one base away, this may be a read error. The chain links TRBV20-1 to TRBJ2-1, with 9 bases matching TRBD2. CDR3 length: 13 residues. V was clipped by 6 bases and J by 7 bases; unmatched bases: 7. CDR1 is DFQATT, CDR2 SNEGSKA, per germline (reference sequence). CDR3 region: CSAASGIRNEQFF. The CDR3 nucleotides read TGCAGTGCCGCTAGCGGGATCAGGAATGAGCAGTTCTTC.

This clonotype was seen repeatedly, ten times or more. The V and J genes are TRBV29-1 and TRBJ2-1; unclear D gene. The CDR3 loop spans 11 amino acids. Per germline, CDR1 SQVTM and CDR2 ANQGSEA. V gave up 2 bases and J gave up 7 bases, with 6 bases separating them. The CDR3 loop is CSVELQNEQFF. The CDR3 DNA reads as TGCAGCGTTGAATTACAGAATGAGCAGTTCTTC.

This clonotype was observed a single time. The junction departs from germline at one end; a sequencing error may be responsible. The CDR3 DNA reads as TGTGCCCGCAGCCCGCCAGGGGCAGGGTACGGGCAGTACTTC. It encodes CARSPPGAGYGQYF. The chain uses TRBV12-3 or TRBV12-4 and TRBJ2-7; D possibly corresponds to TRBD1 (6 bases). The CDR3 is 14 residues long.

This clonotype was observed at least ten times. The chain has TRBV20-1 and TRBJ1-3; 8 bases line up with TRBD1. Germline V gene sequence: CDR1 DFQATT, CDR2 SNEGSKA (reference sequence). The ends lost 6 bases at V and 6 bases at J; junction bases unmatched: 13. There are 15 residues in the CDR3. The CDR3 DNA follows: TGCAGTGCCGAAATGAGTTCAGGGGGCGAAAACACCATATATTTT. This gives the protein CSAEMSSGGENTIYF.

This clonotype has ten or more counts. The rearrangement links TRBV19 to TRBJ2-1, with D perhaps assigned TRBD1 or TRBD2 (7 bases each). The CDR3 runs 14 residues. Germline V lookup: CDR1 LNHDA, CDR2 SQIVND (reference sequence). V was pared by 11 bases and J by 16 bases, with 30 bases between. This chain's CDR3 is CAVPRGGDERVPFF. In nucleotides, the CDR3 is TGTGCCGTACCCAGGGGGGGGGATGAGCGGGTCCCCTTCTTC.

The V call is TRBV7-9, the J call TRBJ2-7; 8 bases are shared with TRBD1. Germline values: CDR1 SEHNR, CDR2 FQNEAQ (reference sequence). V was clipped by 3 bases and J by 5 bases; unmatched bases: 6. The CDR3 contains 14 residues. The CDR3 bases are TGTGCCAGCAGCTTTTCGACAGGGGTGGACGAGCAGTACTTC. It yields the protein CASSFSTGVDEQYF.

This clonotype was seen ten or more times. The rearrangement joins TRBV11-2 to TRBJ2-3, with D possibly matching TRBD1 (5 bases). Germline-derived CDR1 and CDR2 are SGHAT and FQNNGV. V was cut by 0 bases and J by 4 bases, with 17 bases left in between. The CDR3 covers 17 residues. CDR3 amino acids: CASSLDSFREGSDTQYF. CDR3 DNA: TGTGCCAGCAGCTTAGATAGTTTCAGGGAAGGATCAGATACGCAGTATTTT.

Concerning this clonotype: Just one base apart from a much larger clone, this may be a read error. The genes are TRBV27 and TRBJ2-7; possibly TRBD1 or TRBD2 for D (5 bases each). The CDR3 has 13 amino acids. Germline V CDR1 and CDR2: MNHEY, SMNVEV (reference sequence). The CDR3 region is CASSLTGAYERYF. In nucleotides, the CDR3 is TGTGCCAGCAGTCTGACCGGGGCCTACGAGCGGTACTTC.

This clonotype was recorded many times. CDR3 amino acids: CASSYPYGRQGRHNEQFF. In nucleotides, the CDR3 is TGTGCCAGCAGTTACCCTTACGGAAGGCAGGGGAGGCACAATGAGCAGTTCTTC. The chain links TRBV6-2 or TRBV6-3 to TRBJ2-1; D tentatively fits TRBD1 or TRBD2 (6 bases each). The V end was cut by 2 bases, the J end by 5 bases, with 22 bases between. Per germline, CDR1 MNHEY and CDR2 SVGEGT. The CDR3 runs to 18 residues.

This clonotype was counted once. The CDR3 DNA is TGCAGTGCTAGGGATATGGACGGATACTCCTACAATGAGCAGTTCTTC. It is translated as CSARDMDGYSYNEQFF. The chain recombines TRBV20-1 with TRBJ2-1; no firm D call. CDR1 is DFQATT and CDR2 is SNEGSKA in the germline V gene (reference sequence). The CDR3 extends over 16 amino acids. V was trimmed by 3 bases and J by 0 bases, leaving 15 bases between them.

As to this clonotype: Sequence at one end of the junction differs from germline and may be a read error. V usage is TRBV7-9 and J usage is TRBJ1-2, with D possibly matching TRBD1 (5 bases). CDR1 is SEHNR, CDR2 FQNEAQ, per germline (reference sequence). The CDR3 runs to 13 residues. CDR3 region: CVSSLGQLYGYTF. The CDR3 region has the DNA TGTGTCAGCAGCTTAGGACAACTCTATGGCTACACCTTC.

This clonotype has ten or more counts. The chain uses TRBV20-1 and TRBJ2-7, with 10 bases matching TRBD2. The CDR3 runs 16 residues. The germline V gene encodes CDR1 DFQATT and CDR2 SNEGSKA (reference sequence). V trimming: 0 bases; J trimming: 1 base; junction bases outside the gene matches: 6. In DNA, the CDR3 is TGCAGTGCTAGAGATCAGGCTAGCGGGGGATCCTACGAGCAGTACTTC. Its protein product is CSARDQASGGSYEQYF.